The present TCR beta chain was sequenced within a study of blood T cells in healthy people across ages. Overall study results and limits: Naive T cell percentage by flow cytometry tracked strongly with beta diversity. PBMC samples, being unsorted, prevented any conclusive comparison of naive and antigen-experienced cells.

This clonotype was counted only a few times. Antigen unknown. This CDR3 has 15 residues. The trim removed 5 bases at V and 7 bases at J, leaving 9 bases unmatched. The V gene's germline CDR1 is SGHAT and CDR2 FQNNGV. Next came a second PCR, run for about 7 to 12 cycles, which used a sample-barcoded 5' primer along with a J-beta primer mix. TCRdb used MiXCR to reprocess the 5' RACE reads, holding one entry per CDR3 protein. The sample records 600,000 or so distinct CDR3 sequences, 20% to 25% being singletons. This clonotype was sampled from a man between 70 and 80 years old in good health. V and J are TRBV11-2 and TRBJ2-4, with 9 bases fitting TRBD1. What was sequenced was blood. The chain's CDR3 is CASSLMGTGTNIQYF. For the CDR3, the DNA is TGTGCCAGCAGCCTGATGGGGACAGGGACCAACATTCAGTACTTC.